These 3 T cell receptor beta chains came from one sample sequenced in a study of technical replicates of blood from a few donors. Method: immunoSEQ multiplex PCR; TCRdb's copy keeps in-frame clones and lacks some. The sample lists about 75,000 clones; about 97% were seen once. Sequencing was performed on T cells isolated from PBMCs. These receptors were collected from a human donor in good health.

V and J are TRBV28 and TRBJ2-2; 9 nucleotides match TRBD1. Germline V gene data show CDR1 as MDHEN and CDR2 as SYDVKM. The ends lost 6 bases at V and 6 bases at J; junction bases unmatched: 8. This CDR3 is built from 15 residues. The CDR3 region is CASRPGTGWSGELFF. The CDR3 coding sequence is TGTGCCAGCAGACCCGGGACAGGGTGGTCCGGGGAGCTGTTTTTT.

V usage is TRBV5-8 and J usage is TRBJ1-4; D not certain. CDR1 is SGHTS, CDR2 YDEGEE, per germline. The CDR3 sequence is 16 residues long. V was cut by 3 bases and J by 3 bases, with 15 bases left in between. In DNA, the CDR3 is TGTGCCAGCAGCTCCTACAGAGTGTTATCTAATGAAAAACTGTTTTTT. Translation: CASSSYRVLSNEKLFF.

This clone was counted once. The CDR3 reads CASSLIGGAPGGETQYF. The CDR3 DNA is TGTGCCAGCAGCTTAATAGGAGGAGCGCCCGGGGGGGAGACCCAGTACTTC. The chain recombines TRBV11-1 with TRBJ2-5; 7 bases match TRBD2. Germline V CDR1 and CDR2: SGHAT, FQDESV (reference sequence). The CDR3 is 17 residues long. Unmatched junction bases numbered 14, after V lost 2 bases and J lost 5 bases.